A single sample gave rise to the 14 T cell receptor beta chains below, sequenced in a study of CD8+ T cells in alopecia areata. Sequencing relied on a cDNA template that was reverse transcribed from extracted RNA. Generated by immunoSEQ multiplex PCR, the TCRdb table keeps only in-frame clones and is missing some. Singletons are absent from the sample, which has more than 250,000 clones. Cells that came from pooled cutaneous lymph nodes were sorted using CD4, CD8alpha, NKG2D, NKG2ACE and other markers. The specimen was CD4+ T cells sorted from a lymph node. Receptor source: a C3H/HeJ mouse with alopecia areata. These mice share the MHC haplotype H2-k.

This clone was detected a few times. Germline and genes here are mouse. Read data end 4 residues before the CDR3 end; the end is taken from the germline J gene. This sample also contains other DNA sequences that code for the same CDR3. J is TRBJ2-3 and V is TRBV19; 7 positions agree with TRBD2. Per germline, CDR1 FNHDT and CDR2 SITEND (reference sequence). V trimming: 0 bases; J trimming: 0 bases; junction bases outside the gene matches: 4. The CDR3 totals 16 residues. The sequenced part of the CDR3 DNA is TGTGCCAGCAGTATAGCTGCTGGGGGTAGTGCAGAA. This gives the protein CASSIAAGGSAE. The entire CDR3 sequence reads CASSIAAGGSAETLYF.

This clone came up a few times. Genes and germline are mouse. The CDR3 protein is CASSDLGVNQDTQYF. The DNA read from the CDR3 is TGTGCCAGCAGTGATCTGGGGGTTAACCAAGAC. The chain joins TRBV13-3 to TRBJ2-5, with 7 bases matching TRBD2. With the read ending 4 residues before the CDR3 end, the germline J gene is used to fill in that end. V trimming: 1 base; J trimming: 0 bases; junction bases outside the gene matches: 2. The CDR3 length is 15 residues. Germline V lookup: CDR1 NNHDY, CDR2 SYVADS.

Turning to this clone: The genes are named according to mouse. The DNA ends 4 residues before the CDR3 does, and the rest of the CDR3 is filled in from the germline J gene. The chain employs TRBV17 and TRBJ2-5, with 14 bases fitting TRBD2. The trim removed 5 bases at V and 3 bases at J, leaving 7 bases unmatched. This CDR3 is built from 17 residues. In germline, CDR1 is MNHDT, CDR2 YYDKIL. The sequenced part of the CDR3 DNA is TGTGCTAGCAGTTCGGGACTGGGGGGGCGCCGGCAAGAC. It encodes CASSSGLGGRRQD. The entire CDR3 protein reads CASSSGLGGRRQDTQYF.

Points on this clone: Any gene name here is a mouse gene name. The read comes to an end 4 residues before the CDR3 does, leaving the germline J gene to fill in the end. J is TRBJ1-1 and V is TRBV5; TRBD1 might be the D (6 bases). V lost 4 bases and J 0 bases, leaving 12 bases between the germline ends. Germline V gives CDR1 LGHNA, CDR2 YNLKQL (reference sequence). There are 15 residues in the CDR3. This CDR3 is CASSPLGTSNTEVFF. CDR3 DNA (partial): TGTGCCAGCAGCCCTCTCGGGACATCAAACACA.

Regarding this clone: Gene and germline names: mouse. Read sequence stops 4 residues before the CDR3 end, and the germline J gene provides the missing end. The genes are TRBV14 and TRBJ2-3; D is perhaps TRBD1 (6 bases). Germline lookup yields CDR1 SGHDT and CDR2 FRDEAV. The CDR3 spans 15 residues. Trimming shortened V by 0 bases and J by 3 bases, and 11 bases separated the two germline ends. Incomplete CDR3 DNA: TGTGCCAGCAGTTTCTACAGGGAGGGGGCAGAA. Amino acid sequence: CASSFYREGAE. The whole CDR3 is CASSFYREGAETLYF.

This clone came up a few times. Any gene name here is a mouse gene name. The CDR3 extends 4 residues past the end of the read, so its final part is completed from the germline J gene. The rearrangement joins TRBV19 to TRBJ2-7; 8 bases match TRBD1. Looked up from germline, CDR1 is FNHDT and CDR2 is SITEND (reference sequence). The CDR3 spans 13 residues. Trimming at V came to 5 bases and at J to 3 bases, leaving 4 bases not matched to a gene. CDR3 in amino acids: CASRQTGDYEQYF. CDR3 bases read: TGTGCCAGCAGGCAGACAGGGGACTAT. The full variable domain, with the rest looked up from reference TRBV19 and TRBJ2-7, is GGIITQTPKFLIGQEGQKLTLKCQQNFNHDTMYWYRQDSGKGLRLIYYSITENDLQKGDLSEGYDASREKKSSFSLTVTSAQKNEMAVFLCASRQTGDYEQYFGPGTRLTVL.

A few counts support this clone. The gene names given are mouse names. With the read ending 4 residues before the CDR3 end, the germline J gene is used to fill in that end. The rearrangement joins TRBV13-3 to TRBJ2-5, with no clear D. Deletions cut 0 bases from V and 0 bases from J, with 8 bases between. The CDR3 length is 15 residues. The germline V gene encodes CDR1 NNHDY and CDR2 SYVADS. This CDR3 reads CASSDEPANQDTQYF. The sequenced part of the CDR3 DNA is TGTGCCAGCAGTGATGAACCAGCCAACCAAGAC.

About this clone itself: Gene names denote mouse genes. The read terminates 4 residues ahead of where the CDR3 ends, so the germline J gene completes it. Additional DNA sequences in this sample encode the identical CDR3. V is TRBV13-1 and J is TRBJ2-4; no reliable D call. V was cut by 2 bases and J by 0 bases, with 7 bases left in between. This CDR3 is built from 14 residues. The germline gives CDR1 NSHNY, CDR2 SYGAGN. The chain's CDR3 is CASSEDNSQNTLYF. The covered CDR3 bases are TGTGCCAGCAGTGAAGACAATAGTCAAAAC.

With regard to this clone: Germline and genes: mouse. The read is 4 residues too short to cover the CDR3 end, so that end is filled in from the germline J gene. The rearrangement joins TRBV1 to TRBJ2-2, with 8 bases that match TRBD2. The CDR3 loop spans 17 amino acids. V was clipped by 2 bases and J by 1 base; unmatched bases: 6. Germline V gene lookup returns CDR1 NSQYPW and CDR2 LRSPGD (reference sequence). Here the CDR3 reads CTCSASRTGKNTGQLYF. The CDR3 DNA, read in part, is TGCACCTGCAGTGCATCCCGGACTGGGAAAAACACCGGG.

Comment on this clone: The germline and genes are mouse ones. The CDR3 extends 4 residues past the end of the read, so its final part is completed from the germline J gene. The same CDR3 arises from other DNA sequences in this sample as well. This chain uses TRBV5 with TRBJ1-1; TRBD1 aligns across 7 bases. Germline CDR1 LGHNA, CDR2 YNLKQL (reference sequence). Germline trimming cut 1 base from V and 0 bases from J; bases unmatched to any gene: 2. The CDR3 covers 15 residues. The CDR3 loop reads CASSQGQGANTEVFF. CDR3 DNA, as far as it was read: TGTGCCAGCAGCCAAGGACAGGGTGCAAACACA.

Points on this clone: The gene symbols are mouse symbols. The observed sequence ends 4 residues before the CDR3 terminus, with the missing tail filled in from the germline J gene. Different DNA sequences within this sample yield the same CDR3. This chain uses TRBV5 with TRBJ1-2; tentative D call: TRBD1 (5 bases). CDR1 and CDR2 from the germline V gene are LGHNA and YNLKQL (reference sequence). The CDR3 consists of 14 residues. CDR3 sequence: CASSQDREGSDYTF. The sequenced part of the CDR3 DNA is TGTGCCAGCAGCCAAGACAGGGAGGGGTCC.

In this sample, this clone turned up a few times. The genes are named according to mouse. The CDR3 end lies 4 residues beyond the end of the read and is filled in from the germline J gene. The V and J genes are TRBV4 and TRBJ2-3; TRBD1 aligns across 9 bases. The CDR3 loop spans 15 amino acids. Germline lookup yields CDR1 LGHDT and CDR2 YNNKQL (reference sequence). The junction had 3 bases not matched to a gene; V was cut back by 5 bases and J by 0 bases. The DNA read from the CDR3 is TGTGCCAGCAGCCGACAGGGGGTTAGTGCAGAA. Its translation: CASSRQGVSAE. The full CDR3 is CASSRQGVSAETLYF. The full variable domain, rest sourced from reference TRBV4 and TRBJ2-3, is ETAVFQTPNYHVTQVGNEVSFNCKQTLGHDTMYWYKQDSKKLLKIMFSYNNKQLIVNETVPRRFSPQSSDKAHLNLRIKSVEPEDSAVYLCASSRQGVSAETLYFGSGTRLTVL.

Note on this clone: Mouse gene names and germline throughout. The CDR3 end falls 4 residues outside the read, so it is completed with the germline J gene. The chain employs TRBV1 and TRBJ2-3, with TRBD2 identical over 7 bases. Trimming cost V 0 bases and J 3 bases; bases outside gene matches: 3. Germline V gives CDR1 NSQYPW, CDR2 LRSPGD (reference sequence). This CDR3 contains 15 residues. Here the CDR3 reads CTCSADPLGAETLYF. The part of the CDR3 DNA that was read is TGCACCTGCAGTGCAGATCCACTGGGGGCAGAA. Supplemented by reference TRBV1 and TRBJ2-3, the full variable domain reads VTLLEQNPRWRLVPRGQAVNLRCILKNSQYPWMSWYQQDLQKQLQWLFTLRSPGDKEVKSLPGADYLATRVTDTELRLQVANMSQGRTLYCTCSADPLGAETLYFGSGTRLTVL.

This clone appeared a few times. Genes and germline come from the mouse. Here the CDR3 reads CASSGATGGAEQFF. The covered CDR3 bases are TGTGCCAGCAGTGGGGCGACTGGGGGAGCT. The V and J genes are TRBV13-1 and TRBJ2-1; TRBD2 agrees at 9 bases. The CDR3 end lies 4 residues beyond the end of the read and is filled in from the germline J gene. Germline V gives CDR1 NSHNY, CDR2 SYGAGN. The CDR3 is 14 amino acids.